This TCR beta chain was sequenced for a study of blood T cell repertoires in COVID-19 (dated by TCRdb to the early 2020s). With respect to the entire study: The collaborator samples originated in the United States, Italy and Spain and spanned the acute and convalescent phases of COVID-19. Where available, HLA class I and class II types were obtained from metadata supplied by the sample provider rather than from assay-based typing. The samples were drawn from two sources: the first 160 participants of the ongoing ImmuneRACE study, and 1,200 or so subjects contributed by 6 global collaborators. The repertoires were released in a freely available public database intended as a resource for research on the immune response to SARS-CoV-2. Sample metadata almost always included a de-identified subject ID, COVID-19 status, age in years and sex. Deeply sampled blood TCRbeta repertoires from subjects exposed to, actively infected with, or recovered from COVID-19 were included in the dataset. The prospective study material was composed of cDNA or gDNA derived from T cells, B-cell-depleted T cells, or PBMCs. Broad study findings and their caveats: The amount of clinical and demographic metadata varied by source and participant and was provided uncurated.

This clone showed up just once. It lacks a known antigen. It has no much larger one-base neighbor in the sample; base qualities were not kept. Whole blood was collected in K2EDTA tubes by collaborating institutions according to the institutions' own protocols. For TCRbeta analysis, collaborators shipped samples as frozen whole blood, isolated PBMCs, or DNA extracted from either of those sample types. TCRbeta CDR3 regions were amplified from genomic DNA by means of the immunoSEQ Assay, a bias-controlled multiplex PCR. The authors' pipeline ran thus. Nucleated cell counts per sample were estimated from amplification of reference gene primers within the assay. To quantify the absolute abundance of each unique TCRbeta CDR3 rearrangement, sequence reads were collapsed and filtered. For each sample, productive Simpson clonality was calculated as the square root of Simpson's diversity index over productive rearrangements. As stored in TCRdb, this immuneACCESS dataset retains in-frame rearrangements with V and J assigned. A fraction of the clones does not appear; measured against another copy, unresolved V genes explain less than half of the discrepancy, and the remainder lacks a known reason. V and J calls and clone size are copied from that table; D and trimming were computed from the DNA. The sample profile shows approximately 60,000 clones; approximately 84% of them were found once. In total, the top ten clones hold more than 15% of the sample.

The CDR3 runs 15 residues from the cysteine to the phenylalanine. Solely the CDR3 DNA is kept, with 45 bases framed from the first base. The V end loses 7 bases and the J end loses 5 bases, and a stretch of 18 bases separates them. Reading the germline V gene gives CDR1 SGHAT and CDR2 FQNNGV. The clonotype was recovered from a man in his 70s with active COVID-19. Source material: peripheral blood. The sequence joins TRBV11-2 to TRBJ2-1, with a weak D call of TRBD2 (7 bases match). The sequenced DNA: TGTGCCAGCACCACGGGGGGCGGCCCTAACAATGAGCAGTTCTTC. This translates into CASTTGGGPNNEQFF.